This TCR beta chain is from a study of blood T cell repertoires in COVID-19. The CDR3 extends over 15 amino acids. The V gene's germline CDR1 is SGHTA and CDR2 FQGNSA. Trimming pared 5 bases from V and 0 bases from J, leaving 12 bases between. In the study's own analysis: Estimation of nucleated cell counts relied on the amplification of reference gene primers. Sequencing was performed with immunoSEQ multiplex PCR; in TCRdb, only in-frame clones are kept and a portion is missing. The DNA was the basis for D and trimming; V, J and clone size are from that table. Of 110,000 to 150,000 clones listed, approximately 84% are singletons.

The chain joins TRBV7-2 to TRBJ2-3; perhaps TRBD1 as D (5 bases). This TCR was sampled from a human donor in a cohort sampled during active COVID-19. The source material was peripheral blood. Written as DNA, the CDR3 is TGTGCCAGCAGCCCGGACATTACTAGCACAGATACGCAGTATTTT. Protein: CASSPDITSTDTQYF.